Below are 14 T cell receptor beta chains sequenced from a single sample in a study of Ad26.COV2.S vaccination and SARS-CoV-2 variants (dated by TCRdb to the early 2020s). The treatment or condition label for this specimen denotes: 19 received Ad26.COV2.S at low or high dose, single or two shots; roughly five received placebo; per-sample allocation not given. Repertoires of vaccine and placebo recipients were sequenced from samples taken on day 63 after the first injection. Receptor libraries were prepared by the immunoSEQ multiplex PCR assay. TCRdb limited this immuneACCESS table to in-frame rearrangements with V and J called. A share of clones is missing; checked studies link under half to unresolved V genes, and the rest is unexplained. The sample contains about 350,000 clones, 85% of them found a single time. Roughly 3.1% of the sample is in the top ten clones. The source was peripheral blood, collected in a trial of Ad26.COV2.S vaccine versus placebo. These receptors were obtained from a person aged 18-60 years who received the Ad26.COV2.S COVID-19 vaccine or a placebo.

The V call is TRBV6-2 or TRBV6-3, the J call TRBJ1-6; 9 nucleotides agree with TRBD1. V was pared by 0 bases and J by 10 bases, with 4 bases of the junction left unmatched. CDR1 is MNHEY, CDR2 SVGEGT, per germline. The CDR3 spans 15 residues. The CDR3: CASSYSRTGESPLHF. CDR3 sequence (DNA): TGTGCCAGCAGTTACTCGAGGACAGGGGAATCACCCCTCCACTTT.

This clone has just a few counts. The rearrangement uses TRBV12-5 and TRBJ1-5; D ambiguous. The CDR3 totals 12 residues. Per the germline V gene, CDR1 is LGHNT and CDR2 is FRNRAP. Deletions cut 3 bases from V and 5 bases from J, with 5 bases between. DNA for the CDR3: TGTGCTAGTGGTTTAGACTATCAGCCCCAGCATTTT. Encoded protein: CASGLDYQPQHF.

The rearrangement links TRBV6-5 to TRBJ2-2, with TRBD2 as a possible D gene (5 bases). CDR3 length equals 15 residues. V was trimmed by 0 bases and J by 7 bases, leaving 12 bases between them. Per the germline V gene, CDR1 is MNHEY and CDR2 is SVGAGI. The CDR3 nucleotides read TGTGCCAGCAGTTACTCCCAGACCGGGGTCGGGGAGCTGTTTTTT. Its protein is CASSYSQTGVGELFF.

This chain links TRBV24-1 with TRBJ2-4, with 7 bases aligning to TRBD2. The CDR3 runs to 14 residues. After removal of 7 bases from V and 0 bases from J, the junction contained 2 bases not matched to a gene. Germline loops: CDR1 KGHDR, CDR2 SFDVKD. CDR3 sequence: CATRVAGAKNIQYF. The CDR3 bases are TGTGCCACCAGGGTAGCGGGAGCCAAAAACATTCAGTACTTC.

This clone was recorded a few times. The chain recombines TRBV11-2 with TRBJ2-2; 9 bases fit TRBD2. V gave up 0 bases and J gave up 4 bases; unmatched junction bases: 6. The germline V gene has CDR1 SGHAT and CDR2 FQNNGV. This CDR3 spans 17 amino acids. This CDR3 reads CASSLDLAGLGTGELFF. CDR3 nucleotide sequence: TGTGCCAGCAGCTTAGATCTAGCGGGATTGGGCACCGGGGAGCTGTTTTTT. The full variable domain, completed using reference TRBV11-2 and TRBJ2-2, is EAGVAQSPRYKIIEKRQSVAFWCNPISGHATLYWYQQILGQGPKLLIQFQNNGVVDDSQLPKDRFSAERLKGVDSTLKIQPAKLEDSAVYLCASSLDLAGLGTGELFFGEGSRLTVL.

This rearrangement joins TRBV18 to TRBJ1-4, with a tentative D call TRBD1 (6 bases). This CDR3 spans 16 amino acids. CDR1 and CDR2 (germline): KGHSH, LQKENI. Trimming took 2 bases from V and 6 from J, leaving 16 bases between them. CDR3 loop: CASSPRVSGADEKLFF. As DNA, the CDR3 is TGTGCCAGCTCACCAAGGGTGTCAGGGGCGGATGAAAAACTGTTTTTT. The whole variable domain, filled in from reference TRBV18 and TRBJ1-4, reads NAGVMQNPRHLVRRRGQEARLRCSPMKGHSHVYWYRQLPEEGLKFMVYLQKENIIDESGMPKERFSAEFPKEGPSILRIQQVVRGDSAAYFCASSPRVSGADEKLFFGSGTQLSVL.

This chain uses TRBV28 with TRBJ2-7, with D possibly being TRBD1 or TRBD2 (5 bases each). The CDR3 runs to 13 residues. With 5 bases removed from V and 2 bases from J, the gap between germline ends came to 10 bases. Germline assignment: CDR1 MDHEN and CDR2 SYDVKM. In nucleotides, the CDR3 is TGTGCCAGCAGTAGGGGAGCTACCTACGAGCAGTACTTC. Translation gives CASSRGATYEQYF.

This clone showed up just a few times. The chain joins TRBV5-5 to TRBJ1-5; D possibly corresponds to TRBD1 (6 bases). Germline CDR1 reads SGHKS; CDR2 reads YYEKEE (reference sequence). The CDR3 runs to 14 residues. Trimming took 0 bases from V and 9 from J, leaving 13 bases between them. The CDR3 region is CASSLAGASGPQHF. The CDR3 DNA follows: TGTGCCAGCAGCTTGGCAGGGGCGTCAGGGCCCCAGCATTTT.

The chain combines TRBV10-3 with TRBJ2-7; 10 positions match TRBD1. Trimming cost V 10 bases and J 6 bases; bases outside gene matches: 12. The CDR3 spans 14 residues. Germline V gene data show CDR1 as ENHRY and CDR2 as SYGVKD. The DNA of the CDR3 is TGTGCCACCATACCAGGGACAGGGGCGATCGAGCAGTACTTC. It codes for CATIPGTGAIEQYF.

The CDR3 protein is CASSPPSGQIYEQYF. The DNA of the CDR3 is TGTGCCAGCAGTCCCCCCTCGGGACAGATATACGAGCAGTACTTC. The V gene is TRBV6-5, the J gene TRBJ2-7; 7 bases align to TRBD1. CDR3 size: 15 residues. Trimming took 5 bases from V and 4 from J; bases not matched to a gene: 11. From germline, CDR1 is MNHEY and CDR2 SVGAGI.

This clone was seen a single time. Here the CDR3 reads CASSIGGGLYNEQFF. In DNA, the CDR3 is TGTGCCAGTAGTATAGGGGGGGGCCTATACAATGAGCAGTTCTTC. The rearrangement uses TRBV19 and TRBJ2-1, with TRBD2 as a possible D gene (7 bases). CDR1 and CDR2 (germline): LNHDA, SQIVND (reference sequence). V was trimmed by 1 base and J by 4 bases, leaving 11 bases between them. The CDR3 loop spans 15 amino acids.

The rearrangement joins TRBV6-1 to TRBJ1-4; D is uncertain. Trimming pared 2 bases from V and 2 bases from J, leaving 9 bases between. Germline CDR1 MNHNS, CDR2 SASEGT. This CDR3 region has 15 residues. The DNA of the CDR3 is TGTGCCAGCAGTGAATTAAGTGGGACTAATGAAAAACTGTTTTTT. Translated, it gives CASSELSGTNEKLFF.

This clone showed up just a few times. This rearrangement joins TRBV3-1 (or the pseudogene TRBV3-2) to TRBJ2-5; tentatively, D is TRBD2 (5 bases). The CDR3 contains 17 residues. The germline V gene encodes CDR1 LGHDT and CDR2 YNNKEL (reference sequence). Trimming took 3 bases from V and 1 from J, leaving 18 bases between them. The CDR3 coding sequence is TGTGCCAGCAGCCAGAACCGAGGGCGGGCGGGCCAAGAGACCCAGTACTTC. It codes for CASSQNRGRAGQETQYF.

CDR3 DNA: TGTGCCTGGAGTCCCACTAGATTGAGTGGCGAGCAGTACTTC. It translates to CAWSPTRLSGEQYF. The V gene is TRBV30, the J gene TRBJ2-7, with D possibly matching TRBD2 (5 bases). Trimming cost V 2 bases and J 6 bases, with 17 bases left between them. CDR1 and CDR2 (germline): GTSNPN, SVGIG (reference sequence). This CDR3 contains 14 residues.